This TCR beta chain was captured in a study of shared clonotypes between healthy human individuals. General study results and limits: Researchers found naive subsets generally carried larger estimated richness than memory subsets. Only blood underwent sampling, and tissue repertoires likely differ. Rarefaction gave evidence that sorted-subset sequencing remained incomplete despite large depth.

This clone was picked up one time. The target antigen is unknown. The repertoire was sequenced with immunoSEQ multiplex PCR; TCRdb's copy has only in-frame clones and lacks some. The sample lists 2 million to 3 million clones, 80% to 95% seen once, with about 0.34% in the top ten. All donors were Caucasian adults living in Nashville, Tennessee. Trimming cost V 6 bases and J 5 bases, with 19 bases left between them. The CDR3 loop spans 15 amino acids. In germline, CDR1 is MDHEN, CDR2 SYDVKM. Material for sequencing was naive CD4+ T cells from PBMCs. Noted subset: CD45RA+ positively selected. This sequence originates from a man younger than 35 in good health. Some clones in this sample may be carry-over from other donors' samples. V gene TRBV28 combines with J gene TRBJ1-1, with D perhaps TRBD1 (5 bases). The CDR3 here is CASRYTRRGETEAFF. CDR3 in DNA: TGTGCCAGCAGATACACCCGGCGGGGGGAGACTGAAGCTTTCTTT.